What follows are 2 T cell receptor beta chains derived from one specimen sequenced in a study of shared clonotypes between healthy human individuals. Profiling relied on immunoSEQ multiplex PCR, and the TCRdb table lists in-frame clones only, not all of them. The data show 450,000 or so clones, approximately 77% seen once. The sequenced material came from PBMCs. The receptors here all came from a woman aged 35 to 49 in good health. Some clones in this sample may be carry-over from other donors' samples.

The V gene is TRBV15, the J gene TRBJ2-1, with D perhaps matching TRBD1 or TRBD2 (5 bases each). V was clipped by 5 bases and J by 0 bases, with 14 bases between them. The germline V gene has CDR1 LNHNV and CDR2 YYDKDF (reference sequence). This CDR3 is 16 amino acids long. CDR3 sequence (DNA): TGTGCCACCAGCTACTTCGGGACGAGCTCCTACAATGAGCAGTTCTTC. Translation: CATSYFGTSSYNEQFF.

The chain carries TRBV11-1 and TRBJ1-2; D not certain. V was pared by 6 bases and J by 6 bases, with 11 bases between. Germline assignment: CDR1 SGHAT and CDR2 FQDESV (reference sequence). The CDR3 loop spans 12 amino acids. The CDR3 is CASSRTPHGYTF. The CDR3 coding sequence is TGTGCCAGCAGTCGGACGCCCCATGGCTACACCTTC.